Below, 4 T cell receptor beta chains from the same sample are listed, as sequenced in a study of blood T cell repertoires in COVID-19. The assay was immunoSEQ multiplex PCR, and TCRdb's table has in-frame clones only and misses some. This sample has some 490,000 clones, with 70% to 90% found just once. The sequencing sample was made of peripheral blood. These receptors were taken from a human donor in a cohort sampled during active COVID-19.

The V call is TRBV27, the J call TRBJ1-2; 7 bases match TRBD1. The CDR3 consists of 17 residues. Germline lookup yields CDR1 MNHEY and CDR2 SMNVEV (reference sequence). V lost 5 bases to trimming and J lost 5 bases; unmatched junction nucleotides: 17. CDR3 DNA sequence: TGTGCCAGCAGTCCGACGCCGGGACAGTCCAATCGGTATGGCTACACCTTC. Translating gives CASSPTPGQSNRYGYTF.

The J gene is TRBJ1-1, the V gene TRBV6-4; TRBD1 matches at 7 bases. CDR1 MRHNA and CDR2 SNTAGT come from the germline V gene. This CDR3 is built from 16 residues. V was pared by 6 bases and J by 2 bases, with 12 bases of the junction left unmatched. In nucleotides, the CDR3 is TGTGCCAGCAGAGAAAAAACCGGGACAGCCAACACTGAAGCTTTCTTT. It translates to CASREKTGTANTEAFF.

V and J are TRBV30 and TRBJ1-4; possible D gene TRBD1, 6 bases. This CDR3 comprises 14 residues. The V end lost 2 bases, the J end lost 2 bases, and 9 bases lay between the germline ends. The germline V gene encodes CDR1 GTSNPN and CDR2 SVGIG (reference sequence). CDR3 residues: CAWSPTGTNEKLFF. The CDR3 DNA reads as TGTGCCTGGAGTCCCACAGGGACTAATGAAAAACTGTTTTTT.

The chain carries TRBV19 and TRBJ2-1, with a tentative D call TRBD1 (6 bases). There are 17 residues in the CDR3. Per germline, CDR1 LNHDA and CDR2 SQIVND (reference sequence). The ends were cut back, 5 bases at V and 6 bases at J, with 23 bases in the middle. This chain's CDR3 is CASSVHLDRPGSNEQFF. CDR3 sequence (DNA): TGTGCCAGTAGTGTACACCTCGACAGGCCCGGCTCCAATGAGCAGTTCTTC.